Following are 13 T cell receptor beta chains from one sample sequenced in a study of T cell repertoires in cytomegalovirus infection. Their target antigens are unknown. TCRdb itself ran the reads through MiXCR, one entry per CDR3 protein. The sample has around 300,000 distinct CDR3 sequences; around 20% are singletons. This material consisted of cultured PBMCs, taken from culture after CMV antigen stimulation. These receptors were taken from a human donor in good health (CMV status not recorded). Some clones in this sample may be carry-over from other donors' samples.

The rearrangement links TRBV29-1 to TRBJ1-2; D gene uncertain. The V gene lost 6 bases and the J gene lost 4 bases, with 18 bases spanning the gap. This CDR3 comprises 14 residues. Per the germline V gene, CDR1 is SQVTM and CDR2 is ANQGSEA. CDR3 DNA sequence: TGCAGCGTCCCTATCGTGGATGAGGCCTATGGCTACACCTTC. This gives the protein CSVPIVDEAYGYTF.

The V call is TRBV7-2, the J call TRBJ2-5, with D uncertain. This CDR3 contains 14 residues. The germline gives CDR1 SGHTA, CDR2 FQGNSA. Trimming pared 2 bases from V and 5 bases from J, leaving 12 bases between. The DNA for the CDR3 is TGTGCCAGCAGCTTAAACCAACTGGGCGAGACCCAGTACTTC. The encoded protein is CASSLNQLGETQYF.

This clonotype showed up many times. V usage is TRBV7-6 and J usage is TRBJ2-1, with TRBD1 matching over 9 bases. Germline CDR1 is SGHVS and CDR2 is FNYEAQ. Losses at the gene ends were 3 bases for V and 5 bases for J; bases not matched to a gene: 8. This CDR3 has 16 residues. CDR3 in DNA: TGTGCCAGCAGCTTTCTTTACAGGGGGCGCGACAATGAGCAGTTCTTC. As protein: CASSFLYRGRDNEQFF. Full variable domain (rest looked up from reference TRBV7-6 and TRBJ2-1): GAGVSQSPRYKVTKRGQDVALRCDPISGHVSLYWYRQALGQGPEFLTYFNYEAQQDKSGLPNDRFSAERPEGSISTLTIQRTEQRDSAMYRCASSFLYRGRDNEQFFGPGTRLTVL.

This clonotype was seen more than once but under ten times. The V gene is TRBV23-1, the J gene TRBJ2-1; D assignment may be TRBD1 or TRBD2 (5 bases each). TRBV23-1 qualifies as an ORF whose function is uncertain. This CDR3 has 18 amino acids. V was trimmed by 8 bases and J by 3 bases, leaving 26 bases between them. As DNA, the CDR3 is TGCGCCAGCCGATTTATCTGTCTTAGCTGGGACGACTACAATGAGCAGTTCTTC. Its protein is CASRFICLSWDDYNEQFF.

This rearrangement joins TRBV2 to TRBJ2-1; D tentatively reads TRBD1 or TRBD2 (5 bases each). Trimming left V 7 bases short and J 8 bases short, with 18 bases between. Germline V gene data show CDR1 as SNHLY and CDR2 as FYNNEI. There are 14 residues in the CDR3. Written as DNA, the CDR3 is TGTGCCAGCACCATAGAGGGAGTAGGGGATGAGCAGTTCTTC. Translated, it gives CASTIEGVGDEQFF.

The rearrangement links TRBV27 to TRBJ2-7; 11 positions agree with TRBD1. CDR1 and CDR2 from the germline V gene are MNHEY and SMNVEV (reference sequence). Trimming at V came to 8 bases and at J to 4 bases, leaving 1 base not matched to a gene. The CDR3 length is 12 residues. This CDR3 reads CASGTGGYEQYV. Written as DNA, the CDR3 is TGTGCCAGCGGGACAGGGGGTTACGAGCAGTACGTC.

This clonotype showed up just a few times. This chain uses TRBV7-2 with TRBJ2-3, with 13 bases aligning to TRBD2. The CDR3 is 17 residues long. The V gene end was trimmed by 5 bases and the J gene end by 10 bases; junction bases not matched to a gene: 15. Looked up from germline, CDR1 is SGHTA and CDR2 is FQGNSA. The DNA for the CDR3 is TGTGCCAGCAGCAGGGGACTAGCGGGGTCCCGCACAGGGGCGCAGTATTTT. This sequence encodes CASSRGLAGSRTGAQYF. The full variable domain, rest sourced from reference TRBV7-2 and TRBJ2-3, is GAGVSQSPSNKVTEKGKDVELRCDPISGHTALYWYRQSLGQGLEFLIYFQGNSAPDKSGLPSDRFSAERTGGSVSTLTIQRTQQEDSAVYLCASSRGLAGSRTGAQYFGPGTRLTVL.

This clonotype occurred a few times. V gene TRBV12-3 or TRBV12-4 combines with J gene TRBJ1-5; tentatively, D is TRBD1 (6 bases). Trimming removed 5 bases from V and 9 bases from J, with 14 bases in between. The CDR3 contains 13 residues. This chain's CDR3 is CASSGDKPRPQHF. CDR3 coding DNA: TGTGCCAGCAGTGGGGACAAGCCTAGGCCCCAGCATTTT.

This clonotype was detected a few times. The gene calls are TRBV19 and TRBJ2-1; D might be TRBD1 (6 bases). Germline-derived CDR1 and CDR2 are LNHDA and SQIVND (reference sequence). V was pared by 6 bases and J by 2 bases, with 14 bases between. The length of the CDR3 is 15 residues. The CDR3 DNA reads TGTGCCAGTAGAAACGACAGGTCAACCTACAATGAGCAGTTCTTC. Protein product: CASRNDRSTYNEQFF.

This clonotype has ten or more counts. The chain joins TRBV12-3 or TRBV12-4 to TRBJ1-4; D remains ambiguous. This CDR3 is 13 amino acids long. V lost 6 bases, J lost 7 bases, and 12 bases lay in between. This chain's CDR3 is CASRRSTGEKLFF. CDR3 bases: TGTGCCAGCAGGAGAAGTACGGGTGAAAAACTGTTTTTT.

This clonotype was detected a few times. V usage is TRBV28 and J usage is TRBJ2-1; perhaps TRBD2 as D (6 bases). The CDR3 has 20 amino acids. CDR1 MDHEN and CDR2 SYDVKM come from the germline V gene. Trimming stripped 6 bases from V and 0 bases from J, with 27 bases between. The CDR3 loop reads CASRDPSGRVAPSSYNEQFF. Written as DNA, the CDR3 is TGTGCCAGCAGAGATCCCAGCGGGCGTGTAGCGCCAAGCTCCTACAATGAGCAGTTCTTC.

This clonotype was seen many times. This sequence joins TRBV7-6 and TRBJ2-1; D ambiguous. V dropped 0 bases and J dropped 10 bases, with 10 bases sitting between them. The V gene's germline CDR1 is SGHVS and CDR2 FNYEAQ. The length of the CDR3 is 13 residues. The CDR3 loop is CASSLARRGEQFF. For the CDR3, the DNA is TGTGCCAGCAGCTTAGCTCGCCGTGGGGAGCAGTTCTTC.

The chain combines TRBV7-8 with TRBJ2-1; no clear D. V was clipped by 5 bases and J by 5 bases, with 13 bases between them. CDR3 size: 14 residues. The germline V gene encodes CDR1 SGHVS and CDR2 FQNEAQ. The chain's CDR3 is CASSPHPLNNEQFF. The DNA of the CDR3 is TGTGCCAGCAGCCCTCACCCACTAAACAATGAGCAGTTCTTC.